The next 22 T cell receptor beta chains were all read from a single sample in a study of T cell changes during pregnancy in multiple sclerosis. Produced via immunoSEQ multiplex PCR; TCRdb's table is partial and in-frame only. Here the sample spans 90,000 to 95,000 clones, more than 85% being singletons. The sequencing here drew on peripheral blood, taken before pregnancy. These TCRs come from a female donor with multiple sclerosis, enrolled in a pregnancy study.

The rearrangement links TRBV5-1 to TRBJ2-5; tentatively, D is TRBD1 (5 bases). The V end was cut by 0 bases, the J end by 3 bases, with 12 bases between. Germline lookup yields CDR1 SGHRS and CDR2 YFSETQ. CDR3 length: 15 residues. The CDR3 DNA reads as TGCGCCAGCAGCTTGGTGGGGCGGAGCGAAGAGACCCAGTACTTC. Translated, it gives CASSLVGRSEETQYF.

This chain uses TRBV19 with TRBJ2-3; 9 bases are shared with TRBD1. Trimming at V came to 10 bases and at J to 2 bases, leaving 7 bases not matched to a gene. Germline V gene sequence: CDR1 LNHDA, CDR2 SQIVND (reference sequence). CDR3 length: 14 residues. CDR3 nucleotide sequence: TGTGCCACCACGGACAGGGGAGACACAGATACGCAGTATTTT. It yields the protein CATTDRGDTDTQYF.

The V gene is TRBV6-5, the J gene TRBJ2-1, with TRBD1 identical over 10 bases. In germline, CDR1 is MNHEY, CDR2 SVGAGI. The CDR3 covers 15 residues. The V segment lost 4 bases and the J segment 2 bases; nucleotides outside the gene matches: 2. The CDR3 loop is CASSSDRGPYNEQFF. DNA of the CDR3: TGTGCCAGCAGTTCCGACAGGGGGCCCTACAATGAGCAGTTCTTC.

This chain uses TRBV28 with TRBJ1-5; D may be TRBD1 (5 bases). This CDR3 region has 13 residues. The V end was cut by 6 bases, the J end by 1 base, with 7 bases between. The germline V gene has CDR1 MDHEN and CDR2 SYDVKM. DNA for the CDR3: TGTGCCAGCAGGCGACAGAGCAATCAGCCCCAGCATTTT. Its translation: CASRRQSNQPQHF.

The rearrangement joins TRBV1 to TRBJ2-4; the table names TRBD2, a call not compared with the DNA. TRBV1 is listed as a pseudogene. CDR3 length: 16 amino acids. As DNA, the CDR3 is TGCACCAGCAGCCGTAGTAGCGGGGGAGCCAAAAACATTCAGTACTTC. The encoded protein is CTSSRSSGGAKNIQYF.

The V and J genes are TRBV6-5 and TRBJ1-6; possible D gene TRBD1, 5 bases. CDR1 is MNHEY, CDR2 SVGAGI, per germline. With 6 bases removed from V and 6 bases from J, the gap between germline ends came to 9 bases. This CDR3 comprises 13 residues. The CDR3 DNA follows: TGTGCCAGCAGGCGGGGACCTAATTCACCCCTCCACTTT. It encodes CASRRGPNSPLHF.

The CDR3 spells CASRRSGGIGYTF. CDR3 nucleotides: TGTGCCAGCAGGCGAAGCGGGGGGATTGGCTACACCTTC. The chain has TRBV28 and TRBJ1-2; tentative D call: TRBD1 (5 bases). Trimming pared 6 bases from V and 7 bases from J, leaving 15 bases between. The CDR3 has 13 amino acids. The germline V gene has CDR1 MDHEN and CDR2 SYDVKM.

The rearrangement uses TRBV6-1 and TRBJ2-7; 10 bases are a match to TRBD1. V was pared by 6 bases and J by 6 bases, with 11 bases of the junction left unmatched. CDR3 length: 15 residues. The germline gives CDR1 MNHNS, CDR2 SASEGT. The CDR3 sequence is CASRDRGLGAIEQYF. CDR3 nucleotides: TGTGCCAGCAGAGACAGGGGGCTAGGGGCTATCGAGCAGTACTTC.

The chain combines TRBV5-8 with TRBJ2-3, with 7 bases aligning to TRBD2. Germline assignment: CDR1 SGHTS and CDR2 YDEGEE. The CDR3 totals 16 residues. The ends lost 4 bases at V and 0 bases at J; junction bases unmatched: 8. CDR3 coding DNA: TGTGCCAGCAGCCCCTGGACTAGTTTTAGCACAGATACGCAGTATTTT. Translation: CASSPWTSFSTDTQYF.

The rearrangement joins TRBV7-6 to TRBJ2-1; the match to TRBD2 covers 8 bases. After removal of 2 bases from V and 9 bases from J, the junction contained 9 bases not matched to a gene. This CDR3 has 15 residues. CDR1 SGHVS and CDR2 FNYEAQ come from the germline V gene. The DNA of the CDR3 is TGTGCCAGCAGCTTACGCGGCGGGGGGCAGGGTGAGCAGTTCTTC. Amino acids: CASSLRGGGQGEQFF.

The DNA of the CDR3 is TGTGCCAGTAGTCCCCGGGACAGGGGGAGCAATCAGCCCCAGCATTTT. This codes for CASSPRDRGSNQPQHF. The rearrangement uses TRBV19 and TRBJ1-5; TRBD1 matches at 11 bases. The germline gives CDR1 LNHDA, CDR2 SQIVND (reference sequence). Trimming cost V 5 bases and J 1 base; bases outside gene matches: 4. The CDR3 spans 16 residues. Filled out from reference TRBV19 and TRBJ1-5, the complete variable domain reads DGGITQSPKYLFRKEGQNVTLSCEQNLNHDAMYWYRQDPGQGLRLIYYSQIVNDFQKGDIAEGYSVSREKKESFPLTVTSAQKNPTAFYLCASSPRDRGSNQPQHFGDGTRLSIL.

This chain joins TRBV5-1 and TRBJ1-1, with 10 bases identical to TRBD1. The CDR3 consists of 14 residues. CDR1 and CDR2 from the germline V gene are SGHRS and YFSETQ. V lost 4 bases and J lost 5; bases outside the gene matches: 5. CDR3 sequence reads: CASSPGDRGTEAFF. In DNA form, the CDR3 reads TGCGCCAGCAGCCCGGGGGACAGGGGAACTGAAGCTTTCTTT.

V and J are TRBV5-5 and TRBJ1-5; 9 bases agree with TRBD1. The CDR3 runs 15 residues. Trimming took 3 bases from V and 6 from J; bases not matched to a gene: 7. The germline V gene encodes CDR1 SGHKS and CDR2 YYEKEE (reference sequence). The CDR3 protein is CASSWGQGWGQPQHF. DNA of the CDR3: TGTGCCAGCAGCTGGGGACAGGGTTGGGGTCAGCCCCAGCATTTT. The variable domain in full, with the rest retrieved from reference TRBV5-5 and TRBJ1-5, is DAGVTQSPTHLIKTRGQQVTLRCSPISGHKSVSWYQQVLGQGPQFIFQYYEKEERGRGNFPDRFSARQFPNYSSELNVNALLLGDSALYLCASSWGQGWGQPQHFGDGTRLSIL.

This sequence joins TRBV5-1 and TRBJ1-2, with 9 bases aligning to TRBD1. The CDR3 has 17 amino acids. Germline CDR1 is SGHRS and CDR2 is YFSETQ. Germline trimming cut 0 bases from V and 3 bases from J; bases unmatched to any gene: 9. DNA of the CDR3: TGCGCCAGCAGCTTGGACGGGACAGGGAAAGGATACTATGGCTACACCTTC. Protein product: CASSLDGTGKGYYGYTF.

This clone was recorded only once. The genes are TRBV6-1 and TRBJ2-7; TRBD1 aligns across 9 bases. Trimming cost V 10 bases and J 5 bases; bases outside gene matches: 9. CDR1 MNHNS and CDR2 SASEGT come from the germline V gene. The CDR3 consists of 13 residues. The CDR3 is CATDRDRVHEQYF. In DNA, the CDR3 is TGTGCCACCGACCGGGACAGGGTCCACGAGCAGTACTTC.

CDR3 nucleotide sequence: TGTGCCAGCAGCTCCCGGGATGGCGGGAGGGGGTACAATGAGCAGTTCTTC. Translation: CASSSRDGGRGYNEQFF. The chain uses TRBV4-2 and TRBJ2-1; 9 nucleotides match TRBD2. In germline, CDR1 is LGHNA, CDR2 YNFKEQ. The CDR3 contains 17 residues. Losses at the gene ends were 5 bases for V and 4 bases for J; bases not matched to a gene: 12.

The chain carries TRBV7-8 and TRBJ2-6; D possibly corresponds to TRBD2 (6 bases). Germline assignment: CDR1 SGHVS and CDR2 FQNEAQ. The CDR3 has 18 residues. The V end lost 7 bases, the J end lost 4 bases, and 23 bases lay between the germline ends. CDR3 nucleotides: TGTGCCAGCACCCCGGGGGAGCCTCAGGGTTTCGGGGCCAACGTCCTGACTTTC. Its translation is CASTPGEPQGFGANVLTF.

The V and J genes are TRBV11-3 and TRBJ2-7, with D hard to call. The length of the CDR3 is 16 residues. V was pared by 1 base and J by 5 bases, with 18 bases between. The germline CDR1 and CDR2 sequences are SGHNT and YENEEA. The CDR3 region has the DNA TGTGCCAGCAGCTTAGGACAAGGATTGTCTTCCAACGAGCAGTACTTC. The encoded protein is CASSLGQGLSSNEQYF.

This clone was found a few times. This rearrangement joins TRBV7-9 to TRBJ1-1; unclear D gene. V shed 2 bases and J shed 4 bases, with 11 bases lying between them. The CDR3 runs to 14 residues. Germline V gene lookup returns CDR1 SEHNR and CDR2 FQNEAQ (reference sequence). The CDR3 loop is CASSLIPGSTEAFF. CDR3 in DNA: TGTGCCAGCAGCTTAATCCCCGGGAGCACTGAAGCTTTCTTT.

The chain has TRBV13 and TRBJ2-5; 7 nucleotides line up with TRBD1. The CDR3 length is 17 residues. From germline, CDR1 is PRHDT and CDR2 FYEKMQ (reference sequence). V dropped 5 bases and J dropped 5; count of bases not matched to a gene: 17. The CDR3 DNA reads as TGTGCCAGCAGCGAGGACAGGAGTCAGGCCGGAGTTGAGACCCAGTACTTC. Translation: CASSEDRSQAGVETQYF.

J is TRBJ2-1 and V is TRBV19; tentatively, D is TRBD2 (5 bases). V lost 1 base and J 7 bases, leaving 8 bases between the germline ends. The germline gives CDR1 LNHDA, CDR2 SQIVND (reference sequence). This CDR3 contains 13 residues. The CDR3 reads CASSIARGNEQFF. The DNA for the CDR3 is TGTGCCAGTAGTATAGCCCGGGGAAATGAGCAGTTCTTC.

This chain joins TRBV6-1 and TRBJ2-1; 7 positions agree with TRBD1. Trimming cost V 5 bases and J 1 base; bases outside gene matches: 5. The CDR3 length is 15 residues. Germline assignment: CDR1 MNHNS and CDR2 SASEGT. DNA of the CDR3: TGTGCCAGCAGTCGGGACAGCCCTTCCTACAATGAGCAGTTCTTC. Translated: CASSRDSPSYNEQFF.